A single sample gave rise to the 3 T cell receptor beta chains below, sequenced in a study of vaccination and CD4 T cells after COVID-19. Scientists ran DNA taken from cultured CD4+ T cells through the Oncomine TCR Beta short-read assay for sequencing. TCRdb called the PCR reads again in MiXCR, with one record for every CDR3 protein. The table includes some 11,000 distinct CDR3 sequences, around 73% detected once. Treatment reported: roughly 10-day PBMC culture with coronavirus spike peptide pools or control peptides (ViraFEST assay). The antigens of these receptors remain unknown. Material for sequencing was CD4+ T cells from blood, cultured in vitro. The receptors were sampled from a human donor who had recovered from COVID-19.

The gene calls are TRBV6-5 and TRBJ1-6; 10 nucleotides line up with TRBD1. The CDR3 covers 15 residues. Germline-derived CDR1 and CDR2 are MNHEY and SVGAGI. Trimming removed 0 bases from V and 11 bases from J; junction bases left unmatched: 4. CDR3 amino acids: CASSYSDRGRTPLHF. CDR3 coding DNA: TGTGCCAGCAGTTACTCCGACAGGGGGCGGACACCCCTCCACTTT.

This clonotype has just one count. The chain recombines TRBV6-2 or TRBV6-3 with TRBJ1-5; TRBD1 is a possible D gene (5 bases). The CDR3 extends over 16 amino acids. From germline, CDR1 is MNHEY and CDR2 SVGEGT. The germline V and J ends were trimmed by 6 bases and 0 bases, with 15 bases remaining between them. CDR3 sequence reads: CASRAGRTYSNQPQHF. CDR3 sequence (DNA): TGTGCCAGCAGGGCCGGACGGACATATAGCAATCAGCCCCAGCATTTT.

The J gene is TRBJ1-1, the V gene TRBV19; TRBD1 might be the D (5 bases). Germline lookup yields CDR1 LNHDA and CDR2 SQIVND (reference sequence). The CDR3 runs 13 residues. V lost 3 bases to trimming and J lost 5 bases, with 10 bases between them. Here the CDR3 DNA reads TGTGCCAGTAGTATCAGGGTTGGGACTGAAGCTTTCTTT. Encoded protein: CASSIRVGTEAFF. Together with reference TRBV19 and TRBJ1-1, the CDR3 gives the full variable domain: DGGITQSPKYLFRKEGQNVTLSCEQNLNHDAMYWYRQDPGQGLRLIYYSQIVNDFQKGDIAEGYSVSREKKESFPLTVTSAQKNPTAFYLCASSIRVGTEAFFGQGTRLTVV.